This T cell receptor beta chain came from a study of T cells in Graves' hyperthyroidism and ophthalmopathy. This clonotype was picked up many times. TCR beta CDR3 regions were amplified from RNA. Researchers ran a first-round RT-PCR on the TCR CDR3 using the HTBI primer set. Each CDR3 protein gets one entry after TCRdb re-called the multiplex PCR reads with MiXCR. The sample lists hundreds of thousands of distinct CDR3 sequences, less than 15% occurring once. The CDR3 has 15 amino acids. V shed 5 bases, J shed 2 bases, and the junction held 7 bases outside the gene matches. The V gene's germline CDR1 is SGHRS and CDR2 YFSETQ.

The rearrangement uses TRBV5-1 and TRBJ2-7, with 10 bases aligning to TRBD2. This TCR was recovered from a middle-aged woman with Graves' hyperthyroidism. Input material: blood. CDR3 amino acids: CASSAGTSATYEQYF. CDR3 nucleotide sequence: TGCGCCAGCAGTGCCGGGACTAGCGCTACCTACGAGCAGTACTTC. Complete variable domain (other parts from reference TRBV5-1 and TRBJ2-7): KAGVTQTPRYLIKTRGQQVTLSCSPISGHRSVSWYQQTPGQGLQFLFEYFSETQRNKGNFPGRFSGRQFSNSRSEMNVSTLELGDSALYLCASSAGTSATYEQYFGPGTRLTVT.